The subject of this entry is one T cell receptor (beta chain). Antigen specificity is unknown. Compared with germline, one end of the junction differs, possibly owing to a read error. The read halts 3 residues ahead of the CDR3 end, with the missing end drawn from the germline J gene. All CVID subjects were on immunoglobulin replacement for at least one year. No CVID subject was ill or on immunomodulatory drugs when sampled. Blood samples were heparinized, about 5 to 9 ml per donor. The data are from a study of T cell clonality in common variable immunodeficiency. The CDR3 spans 13 residues. CDR1 is SGHTA and CDR2 is FQGTGA in the germline V gene. Findings and limits, study-wide: Fewer TCRbeta clones were shared among CVID subjects than controls. Fewer deletions and N-nucleotide insertions were reportedly seen in common variable immunodeficiency TCR beta sequences.

Sequencing used immunoSEQ multiplex PCR; TCRdb keeps in-frame clones, though not all of them. Reported are about 23,000 clones, none seen only once; the ten largest carry approximately 10%. The sequence came from a human donor with common variable immunodeficiency. The sample taken for sequencing was peripheral blood mononuclear cells. The chain has TRBV7-3 and TRBJ2-5; no clear D gene. The covered CDR3 bases are TGTTCCAGCAGCCCGGGTCCGATAGAGACC. Protein: CSSSPGPIET. The complete CDR3 protein is CSSSPGPIETQYF.